This T cell receptor beta chain derives from a study of blood T cell repertoires in COVID-19. This table comes from immunoSEQ multiplex PCR, and its TCRdb copy is limited to in-frame clones, with some not included. The sample has about 170,000 clones, more than 85% seen once. Two negative PCRs, clearance, or symptom resolution had been documented for recovered Cohort 3 donors. V lost 5 bases, J lost 2 bases, and 3 bases stayed unmatched. The germline gives CDR1 LNHDA, CDR2 SQIVND (reference sequence). This CDR3 is built from 13 residues. The sequence derives from a woman between 45 and 60 years old who had recovered from COVID-19. V is TRBV19 and J is TRBJ2-7; 7 nucleotides align to TRBD1. Sequencing input: PBMCs or T cells enriched from blood (not recorded which). The CDR3 coding sequence is TGTGCCAGTAGTCAAACAGGGGCCTACGAGCAGTACTTC. Protein: CASSQTGAYEQYF. Full variable domain (outside the CDR3, taken from reference TRBV19 and TRBJ2-7): DGGITQSPKYLFRKEGQNVTLSCEQNLNHDAMYWYRQDPGQGLRLIYYSQIVNDFQKGDIAEGYSVSREKKESFPLTVTSAQKNPTAFYLCASSQTGAYEQYFGPGTRLTVT.